The rows below give T cell receptor beta chains drawn from one sample of a study of blood T cells in healthy people across ages. TCRdb fed the 5' RACE reads into MiXCR, producing one record per CDR3 protein. The table has about 1.7 million distinct CDR3 sequences, 28% seen once. Sequenced: blood. The receptor set was obtained from a woman aged 30 to 39 in good health. Each CDR3 is given with its conserved first and last residue. D genes are given only for firm matches. Clone sizes are given selectively: once, few, many, or a class where the clone is expanded.

V	J	size	D	DNA	CDR3
TRBV29-1	TRBJ2-7	many	-	TGCAGCGTTGAACCGCCGGGCTCCTACGAGCAGTACTTC	CSVEPPGSYEQYF
TRBV20-1	TRBJ2-2	-	TRBD2	TGCAGTGCTCCTCGGACTAGCGGGGGGAATACCGGGGAGCTGTTTTTT	CSAPRTSGGNTGELFF
TRBV28	TRBJ1-2	few	-	TGTGCCAGCAGTCCCAGCGGGGCTCTAATATCTGGCTACACCTTC	CASSPSGALISGYTF
TRBV5-1	TRBJ1-4	few	-	TGCGCCAGCAGCTTGGCACGAGGGTTCGGTATTAATGAAAAACTGTTTTTT	CASSLARGFGINEKLFF
TRBV3-1	TRBJ2-5	few	-	TGTGCCAGCACCGGCAGACAAGAGACCCAGTACTTC	CASTGRQETQYF
TRBV30	TRBJ1-6	-	TRBD1	TGTGCCTGGACCGACAATCAGGGGGTCGTTCGTAATTCACCCCTCCACTTT	CAWTDNQGVVRNSPLHF
TRBV6-6	TRBJ2-1	few	-	TGTGCCAGCAGTAAGACAGACTTCTCCTACAATGAGCAGTTCTTC	CASSKTDFSYNEQFF
TRBV6-5	TRBJ1-2	few	TRBD1	TGTGCCAGCAGCCCGGGGGGGACAGGGCTTAAAGGCTACACCTTC	CASSPGGTGLKGYTF
TRBV5-1	TRBJ2-7	-	TRBD2	TGCGCCAGCAGCCCGGGACTAGGTACCTTCTTTGAGCAGTACTTC	CASSPGLGTFFEQYF
TRBV2	TRBJ2-1	few	TRBD2	TGTGCCAGCACCGGGACTAGCGGGAGTTTAAAGGTTGGCAATGAGCAGTTCTTC	CASTGTSGSLKVGNEQFF
TRBV12-3/TRBV12-4	TRBJ2-7	many	TRBD2	TGTGCCAGCAGAGAAGGACTAGCGGGCTACGAGCAGTACTTC	CASREGLAGYEQYF
TRBV12-3/TRBV12-4	TRBJ1-1	-	TRBD1	TGTGCCGGCAGAAGAGACAGGGGGCTTATTGGAACTGAAGCTTTCTTT	CAGRRDRGLIGTEAFF
TRBV27	TRBJ2-1	-	-	TGTGCCAGCAGAGAGGCAGGGAACTATGAGCAGTTCTTC	CASREAGNYEQFF
TRBV7-6	TRBJ2-1	many	-	TGTGCCAGCAGCCGGAACGGGGGTGCCTACAATGAGCAGTTCTTC	CASSRNGGAYNEQFF
TRBV7-2	TRBJ2-5	few	TRBD2	TGTGCCAGCAGCTTAGAAAGACTTGGACTAGCGGAACAAGAGACCCAGTACTTC	CASSLERLGLAEQETQYF
TRBV7-7	TRBJ2-2	-	-	TGTGCCAGCAGCCAGACCGGCACTACCGGGGAGCTGTTTTTT	CASSQTGTTGELFF
TRBV3-1	TRBJ2-7	-	-	TGTGCCAGCAGCCAACTGCAGAGTGGCGAGCAGTACTTC	CASSQLQSGEQYF
TRBV7-2	TRBJ2-3	many	TRBD2	TGTGCCAGCAGAACTAGCGGGAGCACAGATACGCAGTATTTT	CASRTSGSTDTQYF
TRBV5-1	TRBJ1-2	few	TRBD1	TGCGCCAGCAGCTTAACCCTCGGGACAGGGAATAGTGGCTACACCTTC	CASSLTLGTGNSGYTF
TRBV7-2	TRBJ2-5	-	-	TGTGCCAGCAGCCCCTTCCGGGAACGGACCCAGTACTTC	CASSPFRERTQYF
TRBV9	TRBJ2-3	-	-	TGTGCCAGCAGCGTAGGGACCCTGGGCACGGATACGCAGTATTTT	CASSVGTLGTDTQYF
TRBV6-5	TRBJ2-7	few	TRBD2	TGTGCCAGCAGCACACGGGGGGGGTCCTACAATGAGCAGTACTTC	CASSTRGGSYNEQYF
TRBV7-9	TRBJ2-3	-	TRBD2	TGTGCCAGCAGCTTACAGAGACTAGCGGGTACGGATACGCAGTATTTT	CASSLQRLAGTDTQYF
TRBV20-1	TRBJ1-5	few	-	TGCAGTGCTCCAGGGCTTTTGGGTCAGCCCCAGCATTTT	CSAPGLLGQPQHF
TRBV4-3	TRBJ1-4	-	-	TGCGCCAGCAGCCAAGTGTATCCGGCGGGGGGAGTAATTGAGTTTTTT	CASSQVYPAGGVIEFF
TRBV7-6	TRBJ2-5	-	-	TGTGCCAGCAGCTTAGCGCTAACGGAGACCCAGTACTTC	CASSLALTETQYF
TRBV4-3	TRBJ2-7	few	-	TGCGCCAGCAGCCCTATGGGGGGCGACGAGCAGTACTTC	CASSPMGGDEQYF
TRBV29-1	TRBJ1-1	few	-	TGCAGCGGGCTGAGGGACACTGAAGCTTTCTTT	CSGLRDTEAFF